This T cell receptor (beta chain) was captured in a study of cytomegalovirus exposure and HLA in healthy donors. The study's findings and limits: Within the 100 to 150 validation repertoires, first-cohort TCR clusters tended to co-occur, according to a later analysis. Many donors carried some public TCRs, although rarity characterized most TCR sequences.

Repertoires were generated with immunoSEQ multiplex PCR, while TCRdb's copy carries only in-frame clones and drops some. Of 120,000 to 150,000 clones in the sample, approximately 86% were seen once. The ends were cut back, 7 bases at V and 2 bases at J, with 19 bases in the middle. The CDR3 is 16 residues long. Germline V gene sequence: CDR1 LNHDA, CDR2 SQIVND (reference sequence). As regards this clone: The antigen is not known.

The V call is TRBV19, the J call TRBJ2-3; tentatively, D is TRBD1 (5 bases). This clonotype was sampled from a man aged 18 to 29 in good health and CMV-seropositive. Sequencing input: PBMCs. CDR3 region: CASTDVWGGNTDTQYF. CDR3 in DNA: TGTGCCAGTACCGATGTATGGGGCGGAAACACAGATACGCAGTATTTT. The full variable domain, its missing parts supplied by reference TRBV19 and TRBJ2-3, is DGGITQSPKYLFRKEGQNVTLSCEQNLNHDAMYWYRQDPGQGLRLIYYSQIVNDFQKGDIAEGYSVSREKKESFPLTVTSAQKNPTAFYLCASTDVWGGNTDTQYFGPGTRLTVL.